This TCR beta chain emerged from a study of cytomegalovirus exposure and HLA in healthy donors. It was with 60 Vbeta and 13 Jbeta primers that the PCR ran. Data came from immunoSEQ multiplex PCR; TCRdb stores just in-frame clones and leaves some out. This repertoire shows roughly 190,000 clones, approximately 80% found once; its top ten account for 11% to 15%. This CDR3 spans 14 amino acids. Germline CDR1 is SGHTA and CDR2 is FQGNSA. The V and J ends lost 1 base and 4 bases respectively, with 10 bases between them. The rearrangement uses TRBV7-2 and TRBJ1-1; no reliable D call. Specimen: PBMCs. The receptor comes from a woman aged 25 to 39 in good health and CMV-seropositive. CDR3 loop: CASSLGHPLTEAFF. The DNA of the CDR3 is TGTGCCAGCAGCTTAGGACACCCGCTCACTGAAGCTTTCTTT. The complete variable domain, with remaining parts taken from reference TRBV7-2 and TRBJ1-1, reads GAGVSQSPSNKVTEKGKDVELRCDPISGHTALYWYRQSLGQGLEFLIYFQGNSAPDKSGLPSDRFSAERTGGSVSTLTIQRTQQEDSAVYLCASSLGHPLTEAFFGQGTRLTVV.